This T cell receptor (beta chain) was sequenced for a study of tumor-infiltrating lymphocytes in primary liver carcinoma. Germline lookup yields CDR1 SQVTM and CDR2 ANQGSEA. Between the trimmed V and J ends, which lost 3 bases and 1 base, there was a span of 10 bases. This CDR3 comprises 14 residues. Note on this clonotype: A single base separates this from a much larger clone, so it may be a read error.

Starting material for RNA and DNA co-extraction consisted of about 17-30 mg of unsorted bulk tissue. A primer in the constant region served to generate TCR beta cDNA from 500 ng of total RNA. It was through three nested multiplex PCR rounds of slightly modified ARM-PCR that TCR beta libraries arose. It was with TRBV1-TRBV30 forward primers and a C-beta reverse primer that the first two PCR rounds were run, at around 10 cycles each. TCRdb used MiXCR to reprocess the multiplex PCR reads, holding one entry per CDR3 protein. Of 100,000 to 150,000 distinct CDR3 sequences in the sample, 50% to 80% are singletons; the top ten hold more than 7%.

The receptor was derived from a woman aged 55-69 years with primary liver carcinoma and hepatitis B virus infection. The sample was liver tumor tissue from sampling region 3. Subset denoted: tumor region T3, left-lateral pole. This sequence joins TRBV29-1 and TRBJ2-1; D perhaps matches TRBD1 (5 bases). The CDR3 spells CSVDRGSSYNEQFF. Written as DNA, the CDR3 is TGCAGCGTTGATAGGGGATCATCCTACAATGAGCAGTTCTTC.